This T cell receptor (beta chain) came from a study of tissue T cells after allogeneic stem cell transplantation (dated by TCRdb to between 2021 and 2024). About the study as a whole: For tissues with multiple samples, a pathologist reviewed H&E sections and gave sequencing priority to samples with histologically apparent lymphocytes. The human arm was a prospective observational study without blinding or randomization. TCR beta repertoires were profiled across many tissues obtained from research autopsies of patients with and without GVHD, as well as in mouse models of GVHD.

The cysteine opens and the phenylalanine closes a CDR3 of 11 amino acids. Left in the record is the CDR3 DNA by itself, 33 bases read in frame from the first base. V drops 5 bases and J drops 1 base, leaving 3 bases in between. Via the germline V gene, CDR1 is MNHEY and CDR2 SVGEGT. Library generation was performed with the immunoSEQ multiplex PCR assay. Adaptive Biotechnologies performed TCRbeta CDR3 sequencing at survey depth and reported CDR3 sequences, V/J genes, productive frequency, and template counts. TCR beta CDR3 regions were amplified from genomic DNA rather than RNA. Under the source paper's analysis protocol: Jensen-Shannon divergence was used to quantify pairwise repertoire overlap between tissues, with a value of 1 indicating complete divergence and a value of 0 indicating identical repertoires. Tissues were clustered by single-linkage agglomerative hierarchical clustering of pairwise JSD values, and the clustering results were displayed as dendrograms. All patient samples were analyzed with GLIPH2 using simulation_depth 1000, kmer_min_depth 3 and cdr3_length_cutoff 8, and only groups containing more than two unique CDR3s were kept. A standardized tissue-overlap score was generated by extrapolating Jaccard GLIPH-group overlap across patients to a standard repertoire size of 1000 clones. Linear mixed-effect models, with tissue as a fixed effect and individual as a random effect, were used to test how diversity related to clinical or experimental variables. Held by TCRdb, this immuneACCESS table contains in-frame sequences only and omits some clones. Under half of the omission traces to an unresolved V gene where checked; the cause of the rest is unknown. V and J calls and clone size are copied from that table; D and trimming were computed from the DNA. For this sample there are about 6,800 clones; roughly 56% appear just once. The top ten hold roughly a fifth of the sample.

Results and caveats for the whole study, not just this receptor: No blood samples were available from the non-GVHD comparator patients. A small and clinically heterogeneous patient cohort was studied, and sampling depth was acknowledged as a limitation. Only a few T cell clones appeared in more than one patient, yet motif-based clustering showed tissue-specific repertoire signatures that were shared between patients. The study did not determine which tissue TCRs were alloreactive or antigen-specific, and some clones might have been persisting host cells. In both patients and mice, T cells from blood and spleen covered only a limited part of the TCR repertoire found in tissues. Within patients, how anatomically similar the tissues were was a key factor in shaping TCR repertoire composition, regardless of disease or transplant status.

Note on this clone: Which antigen it targets is not known. The input lacks base qualities; no much larger clone sits a single base away.

The intended sense of this specimen's time point label: human tissue collected at research (rapid) autopsy. For comparison, three non-HCT patients with other cancers were selected retrospectively, each having at least five GI tract samples and no known GI disease at death. Autopsy tissues included GI sites from esophagus to rectum, liver, skin and lymphoid organs including spleen, after a median post-mortem interval of approximately 10 hours. Autopsy specimens were bisected, with one portion flash-frozen in liquid nitrogen and the rest formalin-fixed; GI outer muscle layers were removed. To extract genomic DNA from frozen tissues, either the Mag-Bind Blood & Tissue DNA HDQ 96 Kit on a Chemagic 360 or the DNeasy Blood & Tissue Kit was used. Because of concern about red blood cell contamination, extracted DNA underwent additional purification with the Genomic DNA Clean & Concentrator-25 kit.

The TCR was taken from a female donor over 55 with lung cancer. Sequencing was performed on duodenum tissue, taken at autopsy. Here the chain combines TRBV6-2 or TRBV6-3 and TRBJ2-7; there is no confident call for the D gene. The DNA sequence is given as TGTGCCAGCAGTATTTCCTACGAGCAGTACTTC. Its coded protein is CASSISYEQYF.